This T cell receptor beta chain emerged from a study of post-analysis software for immune sequencing data. Study in general: Relapsing-remitting, secondary progressive and progressive-relapsing multiple sclerosis were all included among the disease courses. Study-wide results and caveats: Five or six TRBV segments appeared more often in patients than in controls, and TRBV5-6, TRBV5-1 and TRBV20-1 were among these.

Concerning this clonotype itself: Its antigen is not known.

Unique molecular identifiers had been added to the TCR beta cDNA libraries. cDNA molecules numbering about half a million came from about 0.94 to 9.7 million T cells. TCRdb fed the PCR reads into MiXCR, producing one record per CDR3 protein. The profile shows under 900,000 distinct CDR3 sequences, approximately 53% of them singletons. The CDR3 contains 12 residues. Germline V gene lookup returns CDR1 DFQATT and CDR2 SNEGSKA (reference sequence). The V end lost 0 bases, the J end lost 7 bases, and 10 bases lay between the germline ends. Source material: blood. The chain combines TRBV20-1 with TRBJ2-7, with a tentative D call TRBD2 (6 bases). This sequence was found in a girl aged 10 to 17 with multiple sclerosis. The CDR3 is CSARDGGREQYF. The DNA for the CDR3 is TGCAGTGCTAGAGACGGGGGACGGGAGCAGTACTTC.